This note documents a single T cell receptor (beta chain) sequence. Its specificity is not known. CD45RO/CCR7/CD25/CD127/CD95/CD27 staining was used to isolate CD4+ naive, central memory, regulatory and stem cell-like memory cells by sorting. Every bit of the isolated RNA underwent reverse transcription, so sequencing read expressed TCRB transcripts. The protocol was immunoSEQ multiplex PCR, while the TCRdb copy is restricted to in-frame clones and leaves out a portion. The sample lists 130,000 to 150,000 clones; about 9.2% were seen once. This entry comes from a study of beta chain features in type 1 diabetes. From germline, CDR1 is LNHNV and CDR2 YYDKDF (reference sequence). Germline trimming cut 1 base from V and 6 bases from J; bases unmatched to any gene: 14. The CDR3 consists of 18 residues. Study conclusions and caveats: Any role of HLA type in TCRB rearrangement remained unresolved here. Relative to healthy donors, patients appeared to have naive, central memory and Treg TCRB repertoires that were more similar.

The sequence came from a man younger than 35 in good health. The chain carries TRBV15 and TRBJ2-3; the match to TRBD2 covers 9 bases. The material sequenced was central memory CD4+ T cells from blood. CDR3 residues: CATSRARGRGGQLDTQYF. DNA of the CDR3: TGTGCCACCAGCAGAGCAAGGGGGCGGGGGGGCCAGTTGGATACGCAGTATTTT.